The clone carrying this TCR beta chain was detected only a few times. Its target is unknown. This entry is derived from a study of CD8+ T cells in alopecia areata. The treatment denotes: oral pan-JAK inhibitor, 5-10 mg twice daily. Researchers took lesional scalp punch biopsies and peripheral blood from people who were alopecia areata patients. Study-level results: Within the top 100, expanded CD8+ clones significantly decreased with tofacitinib, as did scalp clonality.

Extracted from the samples, RNA was reverse transcribed into cDNA to serve as the sequencing template. TCRdb's table, derived via immunoSEQ multiplex PCR, lists solely in-frame clones and lacks some. Of roughly 200,000 clones listed, about 55% were seen once; the top ten hold approximately 10%. Trimming at V came to 5 bases and at J to 6 bases, leaving 8 bases not matched to a gene. Per the germline V gene, CDR1 is SNHLY and CDR2 is FYNNEI. The CDR3 totals 16 residues. The source was CD8+ T cells sorted from blood, collected at week 24, from a patient treated with tofacitinib. This TCR was sampled from a human donor with alopecia areata. The chain has TRBV2 and TRBJ2-1; 12 nucleotides line up with TRBD2. CDR3 sequence (DNA): TGTGCCAGCAGTTCCCGGCTAGCGGGGGGGAGCAATGAGCAGTTCTTC. It encodes CASSSRLAGGSNEQFF.